This T cell receptor (beta chain) is drawn from a study of blood T cell repertoires in COVID-19. Trimming took 0 bases from V and 3 from J, leaving 5 bases between them. There are 13 residues in the CDR3. Germline V gene sequence: CDR1 SEHNR, CDR2 FQNEAQ (reference sequence). Libraries were prepared by immunoSEQ multiplex PCR; TCRdb keeps only in-frame clonotypes and omits some of them. In the table there are 200,000 to 250,000 clones, 75% to 85% of which are singletons. The chain combines TRBV7-9 with TRBJ1-2; D is ambiguous. What was sequenced was peripheral blood. This TCR derives from a woman aged 40 to 49 who had recovered from COVID-19. The CDR3 reads CASSLATDYGYTF. The CDR3 bases are TGTGCCAGCAGCTTAGCCACGGACTATGGCTACACCTTC.